This T cell receptor beta chain was captured by sequencing in a study of human T cells and chemical hapten exposure. TCRdb reanalysed the RACE reads using MiXCR and keeps one entry per CDR3 protein. The profile covers tens of thousands of distinct CDR3 sequences, with about a tenth appearing a single time and about 14% taken by the ten largest. Noted time point: patch test 1, 2 weeks after DPC sensitization. Indicated treatment: therapeutic diphenylcyclopropenone sensitization with weekly scalp DPC. Trimming shortened V by 2 bases and J by 9 bases, and 10 bases separated the two germline ends. Germline CDR1 KGHDR, CDR2 SFDVKD. The CDR3 contains 13 residues. A few counts support this clonotype.

The sample here was whole blood, taken in connection with sensitization to the hapten diphenylcyclopropenone (DPC). The chain combines TRBV24-1 with TRBJ2-1; maybe TRBD2 (5 bases). The TCR originated in a woman aged 40 to 50 with alopecia areata. Some clones in this sample may be carry-over from other donors' samples. CDR3 region: CATSDSMSGEQFF. The CDR3 coding sequence is TGTGCCACCAGTGATTCTATGAGCGGTGAGCAGTTCTTC.